The TCR beta chain described here comes from a study of blood T cell repertoires in COVID-19. Overall study context: Sites in the United States, Italy and Spain provided acute and convalescent COVID-19 samples. In each case, the material was cDNA or gDNA derived from T cells, B-cell-depleted T cells, or PBMCs.

Authors' methods: Nucleated cell number was recorded as an estimate derived from reference gene primer amplification. Method: immunoSEQ multiplex PCR; TCRdb's copy keeps in-frame clones and lacks some. V and J calls plus clone size are reproduced from that table; the DNA served to infer D and trimming. Of 90,000 to 150,000 clones in the sample, almost 90% were seen once. V lost 2 bases and J lost 7, with 13 bases in between. The germline gives CDR1 SGHRS, CDR2 YFSETQ. The CDR3 runs 14 residues. The source is a woman aged 45-65 years with active or convalescent COVID-19. Sequenced sample: peripheral blood. The chain has TRBV5-1 and TRBJ2-1; D is unclear. CDR3 sequence (DNA): TGCGCCAGCAGCTTAAAGGCTAGTGGAAATGAGCAGTTCTTC. Its translation is CASSLKASGNEQFF.